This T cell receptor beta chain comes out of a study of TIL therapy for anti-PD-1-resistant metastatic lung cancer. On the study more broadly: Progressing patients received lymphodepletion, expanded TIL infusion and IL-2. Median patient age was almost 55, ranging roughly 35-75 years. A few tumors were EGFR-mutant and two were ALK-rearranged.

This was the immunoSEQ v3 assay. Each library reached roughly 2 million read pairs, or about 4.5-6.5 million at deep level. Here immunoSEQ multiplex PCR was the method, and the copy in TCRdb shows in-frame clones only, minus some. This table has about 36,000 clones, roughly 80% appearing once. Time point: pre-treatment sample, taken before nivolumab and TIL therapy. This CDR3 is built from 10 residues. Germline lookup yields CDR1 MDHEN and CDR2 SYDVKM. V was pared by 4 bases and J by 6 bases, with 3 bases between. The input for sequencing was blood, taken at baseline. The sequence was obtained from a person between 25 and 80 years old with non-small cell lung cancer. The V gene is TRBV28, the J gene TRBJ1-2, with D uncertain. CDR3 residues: CASSSDGYTF. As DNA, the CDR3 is TGTGCCAGCAGTTCCGATGGCTACACCTTC.